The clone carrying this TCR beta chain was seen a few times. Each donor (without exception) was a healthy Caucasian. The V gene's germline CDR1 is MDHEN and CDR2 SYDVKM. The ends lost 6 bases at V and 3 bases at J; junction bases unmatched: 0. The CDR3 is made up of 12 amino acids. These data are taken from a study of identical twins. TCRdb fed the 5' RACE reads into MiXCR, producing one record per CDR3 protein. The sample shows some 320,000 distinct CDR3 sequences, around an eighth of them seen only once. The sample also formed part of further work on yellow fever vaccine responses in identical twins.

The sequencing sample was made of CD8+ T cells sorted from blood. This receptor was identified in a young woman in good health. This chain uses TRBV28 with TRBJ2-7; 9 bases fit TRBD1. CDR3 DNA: TGTGCCAGCAGGGACAGGGGCTACGAGCAGTACTTC. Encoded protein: CASRDRGYEQYF.